This is a list of T cell receptor beta chains from one sample in a study of technical replicates of blood from a few donors. Generated by immunoSEQ multiplex PCR, the TCRdb table keeps only in-frame clones and is missing some. The top ten clones hold more than 0.3% of a sample with 90,000 or so clones, over 90% of them seen once. The sequenced material came from T cells isolated from PBMCs. All receptors come from a human donor in good health. The CDR3 runs from the conserved cysteine through the conserved F or W. D genes are given only for firm matches. Size is omitted from some rows. Given values are once, few, many or a class for expanded clones.

j_gene	abundance	d_gene	v_gene	CDR3nt	CDR3aa
TRBJ2-7	NA	NA	TRBV9	TGTGCCAGCAGCGTAGCTGAAGACACAAGATACTACGAGCAGTACTTC	CASSVAEDTRYYEQYF
TRBJ2-5	once	NA	TRBV14	TGTGCCAGCAGCCAAAGGACAAGTCAAGAGACCCAGTACTTC	CASSQRTSQETQYF
TRBJ1-1	few	NA	TRBV4-3	TGCGCCAGCAGCCACCCCCCTGCTGAAGCTTTCTTT	CASSHPPAEAFF
TRBJ2-7	NA	TRBD2	TRBV28	TGTGCCAGCCGTCTCGCGGGGGTAGGAGAGTACGAGCAGTACTTC	CASRLAGVGEYEQYF
TRBJ1-2	once	TRBD1	TRBV7-9	TGTGCCAGCAGCTTGATGATGGACAGGAGCTATGGCTACACCTTC	CASSLMMDRSYGYTF
TRBJ1-4	few	TRBD1	TRBV11-3	TGTGCCAGCAGCCCCAGGGGGCTTATTAATGAAAAACTGTTTTTT	CASSPRGLINEKLFF
TRBJ2-7	NA	NA	TRBV7-8	TGTGCCAGCAGCCCTCGAGGGTCCCCCTCCGAGCAGTACTTC	CASSPRGSPSEQYF
TRBJ2-7	NA	TRBD1	TRBV6-1	TGTGCCAGTTCACAGGGGGTGAACGAGCAGTACTTC	CASSQGVNEQYF
TRBJ2-7	NA	NA	TRBV11-2	TGTGCCAGCAGACTAGCCTACGAGCAGTACTTC	CASRLAYEQYF
TRBJ2-1	NA	TRBD2	TRBV4-3	TGCGCCAGCAGCCTCGCGGGGGTCGCCTACAATGAGCAGTTCTTC	CASSLAGVAYNEQFF
TRBJ2-1	NA	NA	TRBV27	TGTGCCAGCAGTTTAAGGGGCGCCACCTACACGCCCTACAATGAGCAGTTCTTC	CASSLRGATYTPYNEQFF
TRBJ2-1	NA	NA	TRBV6-1	TGTGCCAGCAATTACTACAATGAGCAGTTCTTC	CASNYYNEQFF
TRBJ1-2	NA	NA	TRBV9	TGTGCCAGCAGCTTTGGGACGGGGGGTTATGGCTACACCTTC	CASSFGTGGYGYTF
TRBJ2-7	NA	NA	TRBV28	TGTGCCAGCAGACCCGACAGGGGAGGGGTTGGAACTGGGCAGTACTTC	CASRPDRGGVGTGQYF
TRBJ2-7	NA	NA	TRBV27	TGTGCCAGCAGATTCAGGGTTGGGGTTACGGACGAGCAGTACTTC	CASRFRVGVTDEQYF
TRBJ2-1	NA	TRBD1	TRBV5-1	TGCGCCACCAAGAAAATGGACAGGGTCGGGTCCTACAATGAGCAGTTCTTC	CATKKMDRVGSYNEQFF
TRBJ1-2	NA	NA	TRBV16	TGTGCCAGCAGCCAACTTCTCCAGACAGGCTACACCTTC	CASSQLLQTGYTF
TRBJ1-2	NA	TRBD1	TRBV7-6	TGTGCCAGCAGCTCTAGGGGGACAGGGGATGGCTACACCTTC	CASSSRGTGDGYTF
TRBJ1-2	NA	NA	TRBV19	TGTGCCACCAATGGCTACACCTTC	CATNGYTF
TRBJ2-1	NA	NA	TRBV12-5	TGTGCTAGTCGCCAGGCTCTCTACAATGAGCAGTTCTTC	CASRQALYNEQFF
TRBJ1-3	NA	TRBD1	TRBV4-1	TGCGCCAGCAGCCAAGATCGTCGGACAGGAGGAAACACCATATATTTT	CASSQDRRTGGNTIYF
TRBJ2-7	NA	NA	TRBV14	TGTGCCAGCAGCCAAGCATGGACTTCCTACGAGCAGTACTTC	CASSQAWTSYEQYF
TRBJ1-2	NA	TRBD1	TRBV10-3	TGTGCCATCAGCAGGGACAGGGGGAGAAGGAACTATGGCTACACCTTC	CAISRDRGRRNYGYTF
TRBJ2-7	NA	NA	TRBV12-5	TGTGCTAGTGGCGCAGCGGTGCAGTACTTC	CASGAAVQYF
TRBJ2-3	NA	TRBD1	TRBV7-3	TGTGCCAGCAGCTGGACAGGGGCTTACACAGATACGCAGTATTTT	CASSWTGAYTDTQYF
TRBJ1-5	NA	NA	TRBV2	TGTGCCAGCAGTCCCGGACACACCCTTAGCAATCAGCCCCAGCATTTT	CASSPGHTLSNQPQHF
TRBJ2-2	once	NA	TRBV9	TGTGCCAGCAGCGATGTTAGCGTAAACACCGGGGAGCTGTTTTTT	CASSDVSVNTGELFF
TRBJ2-1	NA	TRBD2	TRBV2	TGTGCCAGCAGTCCACAAATAGCGGGGTTCTACAATGAGCAGTTCTTC	CASSPQIAGFYNEQFF
TRBJ1-3	NA	NA	TRBV7-2	TGTGCCAGCAGCTCCTTCTACTCTGGAAACACCATATATTTT	CASSSFYSGNTIYF